The subject of this entry is one TCR beta chain. Antigen unknown. Read data end 3 residues before the CDR3 end; the end is taken from the germline J gene. The length of the CDR3 is 15 residues. The V gene lost 3 bases and the J gene lost 3 bases, with 15 bases spanning the gap. Germline V gene sequence: CDR1 KGHSH, CDR2 LQKENI. Sequenced by immunoSEQ multiplex PCR; TCRdb stores in-frame clones only, minus some. The table lists about 36,000 clones, with less than 4% in the top ten. The data stem from a study of T cells in women clearing cervical HPV infection. Study context: Controls were women whose single incident HPV16 infection cleared within 12 months without precancer or cancer. Case blood was drawn when the lesion was first found; control blood after infection became undetectable.

Study-wide points: Controls had more TRBV6-7 (roughly 0.16%) than cases (around 0.11%).

All participants had a single incident cervical HPV16 infection, and prevalent HPV16 infections were excluded. The sequencing sample was made of blood buffy coat. The chain has TRBV18 and TRBJ2-7, with no clear D. This clonotype was obtained from a woman between 18 and 70 years old with a cervical HPV16 infection that either progressed to CIN3+ or cleared (not recorded which). Partial CDR3 DNA: TGTGCCAGCTCACCGGCCCAAGTCCAATTCTACGAG. This sequence encodes CASSPAQVQFYE. The whole CDR3 protein reads CASSPAQVQFYEQYF.